Presented here are 20 T cell receptor beta chains from one specimen sequenced in a study of cytomegalovirus exposure and HLA in healthy donors. This PCR relied on a set of 60 Vbeta primers and 13 Jbeta primers. Assay used: immunoSEQ multiplex PCR; TCRdb lists only in-frame clones, some missing. The table has over 70,000 clones, approximately 77% seen once. The specimen was PBMCs. All receptors come from a young man in good health and CMV-seronegative.

V and J are TRBV5-1 and TRBJ2-1; 11 bases are shared with TRBD2. Germline trimming cut 3 bases from V and 4 bases from J; bases unmatched to any gene: 3. The CDR3 loop spans 15 amino acids. The germline gives CDR1 SGHRS, CDR2 YFSETQ. The CDR3 here is CASSSGTSGYNEQFF. The CDR3 bases are TGCGCCAGCAGCTCCGGGACTAGCGGTTACAATGAGCAGTTCTTC.

V gene TRBV7-6 combines with J gene TRBJ1-1, with 7 bases identical to TRBD1. V was pared by 5 bases and J by 1 base, with 1 base of the junction left unmatched. In germline, CDR1 is SGHVS, CDR2 FNYEAQ. CDR3 length: 13 residues. CDR3 nucleotides: TGTGCCAGCAGCCGGGACAGGAACACTGAAGCTTTCTTT. The encoded protein is CASSRDRNTEAFF.

This clone was counted only a few times. The gene calls are TRBV28 and TRBJ2-7; no firm D call. The CDR3 covers 16 residues. Germline values: CDR1 MDHEN, CDR2 SYDVKM. Trimming took off 1 base at V and 2 bases at J, with 15 bases between the two ends. The CDR3 bases are TGTGCCAGCAGTTTATTTCTTTTTGGCGGCGCCTACGAGCAGTACTTC. This translates into CASSLFLFGGAYEQYF.

About this clone itself: Compared with germline, one end of the junction differs, possibly owing to a read error. V is TRBV7-7 and J is TRBJ2-3; possible D gene TRBD1, 5 bases. The length of the CDR3 is 13 residues. Looked up from germline, CDR1 is SSHAT and CDR2 is FNYEAQ (reference sequence). The DNA of the CDR3 is TGTGCTAGCAGCTTCAGGGCACCAGATACGCAGTATTTT. Its translation: CASSFRAPDTQYF.

This chain uses TRBV4-3 with TRBJ2-1; TRBD2 agrees at 7 bases. CDR1 and CDR2 (germline): LGHNA, YSLEER. The V gene end was trimmed by 0 bases and the J gene end by 7 bases; junction bases not matched to a gene: 6. The CDR3 runs to 15 residues. The CDR3 DNA follows: TGCGCCAGCAGCCAAGATTTGATGGGGGGGAATGAGCAGTTCTTC. Its translation is CASSQDLMGGNEQFF.

The rearrangement joins TRBV5-4 to TRBJ2-7; 7 bases match TRBD1. The V gene's germline CDR1 is SGHNT and CDR2 YYREEE (reference sequence). This CDR3 is 14 amino acids long. Trimming at V came to 2 bases and at J to 0 bases, leaving 2 bases not matched to a gene. The CDR3 loop is CASSFGQVSYEQYF. The CDR3 DNA reads as TGTGCCAGCAGCTTCGGACAGGTCTCCTACGAGCAGTACTTC.

The CDR3 sequence: CASSEGLAGYEQYF. DNA of the CDR3: TGCGCCAGCAGCGAGGGACTAGCGGGATACGAGCAGTACTTC. The V call is TRBV4-3, the J call TRBJ2-7, with 13 bases lining up with TRBD2. This CDR3 spans 14 amino acids. Germline-derived CDR1 and CDR2 are LGHNA and YSLEER. The V and J ends lost 5 bases and 4 bases, in that order; junction bases with no gene match: 2.

Points on this clone: Other DNA sequences within the sample encode an identical CDR3. This chain uses TRBV5-1 with TRBJ2-7, with a weak D call TRBD1 (5 bases). V was trimmed by 6 bases and J by 2 bases, leaving 12 bases between them. This CDR3 is built from 13 residues. Germline-derived CDR1 and CDR2 are SGHRS and YFSETQ. Written as DNA, the CDR3 is TGCGCCAGCAAGCAGGACAAGGCCTACGAGCAGTACTTC. Encoded protein: CASKQDKAYEQYF.

V is TRBV7-8 and J is TRBJ1-5; D may be TRBD1 (6 bases). Germline lookup yields CDR1 SGHVS and CDR2 FQNEAQ. The CDR3 runs 17 residues. Between the trimmed V and J ends, which lost 1 base and 4 bases, there was a span of 17 bases. CDR3 DNA sequence: TGTGCCAGCAGCTTAGGCTCGGTAGGGGGTCGGAATCAGCCCCAGCATTTT. This gives the protein CASSLGSVGGRNQPQHF.

This clone was recorded a few times. The gene calls are TRBV4-2 and TRBJ2-4; D gene ambiguous. The CDR3 extends over 16 amino acids. Trimming cost V 1 base and J 0 bases, with 10 bases left between them. Germline assignment: CDR1 LGHNA and CDR2 YNFKEQ. The CDR3 sequence: CASSQGQNVAKNIQYF. DNA of the CDR3: TGTGCCAGCAGCCAAGGGCAGAACGTAGCCAAAAACATTCAGTACTTC.

The rearrangement joins TRBV5-1 to TRBJ2-1, with 9 nucleotides matching TRBD2. V dropped 0 bases and J dropped 8; count of bases not matched to a gene: 6. The length of the CDR3 is 15 residues. Germline V lookup: CDR1 SGHRS, CDR2 YFSETQ. The CDR3 DNA is TGCGCCAGCAGCTTGGTGGCGGGAGGGCTAGATGAGCAGTTCTTC. Its translation: CASSLVAGGLDEQFF.

To note about this clone: The junction departs from germline at one end; a sequencing error may be responsible. The chain recombines TRBV7-9 with TRBJ2-1; 9 bases fit TRBD1. The V gene's germline CDR1 is SEHNR and CDR2 FQNEAQ (reference sequence). This CDR3 comprises 15 residues. In DNA form, the CDR3 reads TGTTCCAGCAGCCAGGGACAGGGAGGGGGCAATGAGCAGTTCTTC. The encoded protein is CSSSQGQGGGNEQFF.

The V call is TRBV5-6, the J call TRBJ2-3; TRBD2 agrees at 7 bases. This CDR3 region has 14 residues. Germline V gene sequence: CDR1 SGHDT, CDR2 YYEEEE. The ends lost 1 base at V and 1 base at J; junction bases unmatched: 0. Written as DNA, the CDR3 is TGTGCCAGCAGCTTGACTAGCGGCACAGATACGCAGTATTTT. It is translated as CASSLTSGTDTQYF.

V usage is TRBV27 and J usage is TRBJ2-5, with 9 nucleotides matching TRBD1. The V gene's germline CDR1 is MNHEY and CDR2 SMNVEV (reference sequence). V lost 5 bases and J lost 5; bases outside the gene matches: 3. The CDR3 contains 13 residues. The CDR3 loop is CASSGQGSETQYF. The DNA for the CDR3 is TGTGCCAGCAGTGGACAGGGGTCCGAGACCCAGTACTTC.

The rearrangement joins TRBV5-1 to TRBJ2-7; TRBD1 is a possible D gene (6 bases). Germline V gives CDR1 SGHRS, CDR2 YFSETQ. V was cut by 4 bases and J by 3 bases, with 17 bases left in between. There are 15 residues in the CDR3. This CDR3 reads CASSRDTRLDYEQYF. CDR3 bases: TGCGCCAGCAGCCGGGACACAAGGTTAGACTACGAGCAGTACTTC.

Of note for this clone: At one boundary the junction diverges from the germline segment, which might be a read error. The CDR3 reads CASSHSPVSEAFF. The CDR3 DNA is TGTGCCAGCAGTCACTCCCCGGTATCTGAAGCTTTCTTT. The V gene is TRBV6-5, the J gene TRBJ1-1; D not resolved. The CDR3 is made up of 13 amino acids. From germline, CDR1 is MNHEY and CDR2 SVGAGI.

The chain employs TRBV7-9 and TRBJ1-4, with 10 bases aligning to TRBD1. V shed 5 bases and J 7 bases; nucleotides not matched to a gene: 13. CDR1 SEHNR and CDR2 FQNEAQ come from the germline V gene (reference sequence). The CDR3 contains 17 residues. CDR3 residues: CASSTGQGTLGSEKLFF. In DNA, the CDR3 is TGTGCCAGCAGCACGGGACAGGGGACTCTAGGATCTGAAAAACTGTTTTTT. Together with reference TRBV7-9 and TRBJ1-4, the CDR3 gives the full variable domain: DTGVSQNPRHKITKRGQNVTFRCDPISEHNRLYWYRQTLGQGPEFLTYFQNEAQLEKSRLLSDRFSAERPKGSFSTLEIQRTEQGDSAMYLCASSTGQGTLGSEKLFFGSGTQLSVL.

The chain uses TRBV27 and TRBJ2-7, with D possibly matching TRBD1 (6 bases). Germline V CDR1 and CDR2: MNHEY, SMNVEV (reference sequence). The length of the CDR3 is 14 residues. V was pared by 5 bases and J by 3 bases, with 14 bases between. CDR3 bases: TGTGCCAGCAGTCTCGGGACATTAGGCTACGAGCAGTACTTC. This sequence encodes CASSLGTLGYEQYF.

The rearrangement links TRBV10-2 to TRBJ2-1; 10 bases match TRBD2. Trimming took 8 bases from V and 7 from J; bases not matched to a gene: 2. The CDR3 totals 12 residues. The germline gives CDR1 WSHSY, CDR2 SAAADI. The CDR3 DNA reads TGCGCCAGCTGGACTAGCGGTAATGAGCAGTTCTTC. This gives the protein CASWTSGNEQFF.

V usage is TRBV18 and J usage is TRBJ1-1; TRBD1 agrees at 7 bases. The germline V gene encodes CDR1 KGHSH and CDR2 LQKENI. The J segment lost 7 bases and the V segment lost 4 bases, leaving 6 bases of the junction unmatched. The CDR3 runs to 13 residues. The CDR3 nucleotides read TGTGCCAGCTCACAGGGGACAGTGAATGAAGCTTTCTTT. Residues: CASSQGTVNEAFF.